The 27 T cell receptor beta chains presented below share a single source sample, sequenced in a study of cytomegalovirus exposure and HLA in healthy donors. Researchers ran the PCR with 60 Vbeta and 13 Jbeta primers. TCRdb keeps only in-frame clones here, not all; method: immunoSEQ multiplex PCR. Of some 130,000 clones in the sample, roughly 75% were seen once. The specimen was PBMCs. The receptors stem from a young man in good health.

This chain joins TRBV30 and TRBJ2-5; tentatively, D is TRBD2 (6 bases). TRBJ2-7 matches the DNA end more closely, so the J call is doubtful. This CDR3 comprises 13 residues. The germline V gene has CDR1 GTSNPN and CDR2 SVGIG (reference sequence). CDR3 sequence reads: CAWNSGHSYEQYF. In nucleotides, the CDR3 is TGTGCCTGGAATAGCGGCCACTCCTACGAGCAGTACTTC.

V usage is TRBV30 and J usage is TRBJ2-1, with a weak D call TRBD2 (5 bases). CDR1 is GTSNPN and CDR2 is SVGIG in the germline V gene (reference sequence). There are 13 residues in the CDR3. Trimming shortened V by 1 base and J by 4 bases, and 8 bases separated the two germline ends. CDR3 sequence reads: CAWSDRRYNEQFF. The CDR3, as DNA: TGTGCCTGGAGTGACCGGAGGTACAATGAGCAGTTCTTC.

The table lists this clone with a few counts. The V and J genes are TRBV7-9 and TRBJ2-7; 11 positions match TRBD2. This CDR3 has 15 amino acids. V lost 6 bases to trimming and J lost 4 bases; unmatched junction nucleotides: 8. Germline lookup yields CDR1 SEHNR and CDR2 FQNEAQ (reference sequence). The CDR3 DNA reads TGTGCCAGCAGAGAGCGAGGGACTAGCGGTTACGAGCAGTACTTC. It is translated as CASRERGTSGYEQYF.

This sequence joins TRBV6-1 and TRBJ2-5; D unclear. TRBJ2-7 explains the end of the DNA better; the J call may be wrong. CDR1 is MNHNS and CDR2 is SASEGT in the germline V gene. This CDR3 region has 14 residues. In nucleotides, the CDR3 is TGTGCCAGCACTACGCACCTTAAATTCTACGAGCAGTACTTC. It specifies CASTTHLKFYEQYF.

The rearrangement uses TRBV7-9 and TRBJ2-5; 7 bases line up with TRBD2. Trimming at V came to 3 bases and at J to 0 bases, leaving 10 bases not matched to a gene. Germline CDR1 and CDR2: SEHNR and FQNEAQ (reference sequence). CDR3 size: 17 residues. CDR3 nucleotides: TGTGCCAGCAGCTTGGCAACCGGGACTACGTACCAAGAGACCCAGTACTTC. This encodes CASSLATGTTYQETQYF.

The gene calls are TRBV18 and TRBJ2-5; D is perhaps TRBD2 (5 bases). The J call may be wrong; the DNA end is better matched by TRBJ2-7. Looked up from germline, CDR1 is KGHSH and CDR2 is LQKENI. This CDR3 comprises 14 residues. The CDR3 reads CASSPPGAYHEQYF. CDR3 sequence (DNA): TGTGCCAGCTCACCACCGGGAGCTTACCACGAGCAGTACTTC.

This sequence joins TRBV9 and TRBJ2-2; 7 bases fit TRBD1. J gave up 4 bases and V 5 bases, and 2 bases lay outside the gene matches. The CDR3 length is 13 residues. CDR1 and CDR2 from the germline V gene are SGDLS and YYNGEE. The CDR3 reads CASRGQLTGELFF. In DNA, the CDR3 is TGTGCCAGCAGGGGACAGCTCACCGGGGAGCTGTTTTTT.

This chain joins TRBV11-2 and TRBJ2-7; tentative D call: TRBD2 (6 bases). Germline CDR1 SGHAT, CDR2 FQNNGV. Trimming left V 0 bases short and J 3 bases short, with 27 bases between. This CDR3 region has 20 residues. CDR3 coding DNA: TGTGCCAGCAGCTTAGACAGACCCCGCCGGTCGTTCCCGACTAGCTACGAGCAGTACTTC. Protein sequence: CASSLDRPRRSFPTSYEQYF. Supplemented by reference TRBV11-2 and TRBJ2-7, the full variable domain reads EAGVAQSPRYKIIEKRQSVAFWCNPISGHATLYWYQQILGQGPKLLIQFQNNGVVDDSQLPKDRFSAERLKGVDSTLKIQPAKLEDSAVYLCASSLDRPRRSFPTSYEQYFGPGTRLTVT.

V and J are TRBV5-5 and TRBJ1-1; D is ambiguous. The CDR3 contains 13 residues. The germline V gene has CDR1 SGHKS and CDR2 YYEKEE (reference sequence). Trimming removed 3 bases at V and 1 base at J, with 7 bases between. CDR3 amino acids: CASSSRPNTEAFF. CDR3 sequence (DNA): TGTGCCAGCAGCTCCAGGCCGAACACTGAAGCTTTCTTT.

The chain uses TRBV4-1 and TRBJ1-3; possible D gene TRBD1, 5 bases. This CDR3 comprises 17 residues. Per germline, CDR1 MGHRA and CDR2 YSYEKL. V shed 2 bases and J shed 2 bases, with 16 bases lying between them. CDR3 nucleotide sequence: TGCGCCAGCAGCCAAAACCGGGACTTTTCGGCTGGAAACACCATATATTTT. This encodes CASSQNRDFSAGNTIYF.

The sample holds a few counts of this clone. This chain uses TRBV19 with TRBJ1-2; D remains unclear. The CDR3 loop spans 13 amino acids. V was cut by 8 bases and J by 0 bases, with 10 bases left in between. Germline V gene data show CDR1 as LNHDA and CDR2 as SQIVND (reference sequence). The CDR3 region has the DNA TGTGCCAGTGAGCCAGGATCTAACTATGGCTACACCTTC. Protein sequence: CASEPGSNYGYTF.

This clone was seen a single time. CDR3 sequence (DNA): TGTGCCAGCAGCTTATTAGTAGCGGGACCAACCGGGGAGCTGTTTTTT. Amino acid sequence: CASSLLVAGPTGELFF. The rearrangement joins TRBV7-3 to TRBJ2-2; 8 bases match TRBD2. The germline gives CDR1 SGHTA, CDR2 FQGTGA. The CDR3 runs 16 residues. The trim removed 2 bases at V and 5 bases at J, leaving 7 bases unmatched.

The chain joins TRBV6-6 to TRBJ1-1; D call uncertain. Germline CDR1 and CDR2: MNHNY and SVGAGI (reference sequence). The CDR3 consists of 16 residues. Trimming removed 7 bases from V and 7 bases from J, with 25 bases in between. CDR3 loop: CASTLPGLGEADEAFF. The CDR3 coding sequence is TGTGCCAGCACCCTACCTGGGCTTGGGGAGGCCGATGAAGCTTTCTTT.

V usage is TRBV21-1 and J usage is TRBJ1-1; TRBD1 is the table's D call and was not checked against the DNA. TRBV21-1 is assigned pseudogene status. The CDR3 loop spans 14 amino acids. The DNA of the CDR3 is TGTGCCAGCAGCATATTCAGGTTCAACACTGAAGCTTTCTTT. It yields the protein CASSIFRFNTEAFF.

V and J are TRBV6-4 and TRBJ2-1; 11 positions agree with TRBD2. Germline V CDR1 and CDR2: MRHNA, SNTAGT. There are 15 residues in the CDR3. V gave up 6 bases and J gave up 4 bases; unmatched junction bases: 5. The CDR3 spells CASRSGTSGYNEQFF. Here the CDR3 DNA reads TGTGCCAGCAGGTCCGGGACTAGCGGTTACAATGAGCAGTTCTTC.

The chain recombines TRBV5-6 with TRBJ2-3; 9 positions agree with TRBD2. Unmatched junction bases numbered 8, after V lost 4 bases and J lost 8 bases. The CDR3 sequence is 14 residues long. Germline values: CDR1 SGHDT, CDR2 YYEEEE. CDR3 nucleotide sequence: TGTGCCAGCAGCCCCGGGACTAGCAGCGCTACGCAGTATTTT. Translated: CASSPGTSSATQYF.

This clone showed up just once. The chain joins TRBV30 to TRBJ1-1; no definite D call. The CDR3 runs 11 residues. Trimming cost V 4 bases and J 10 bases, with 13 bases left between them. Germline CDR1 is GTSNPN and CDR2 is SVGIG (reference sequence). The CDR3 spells CAWIKSSGAFF. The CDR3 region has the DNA TGTGCCTGGATCAAAAGCTCGGGAGCTTTCTTT. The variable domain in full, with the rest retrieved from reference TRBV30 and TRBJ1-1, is SQTIHQWPATLVQPVGSPLSLECTVEGTSNPNLYWYRQAAGRGLQLLFYSVGIGQISSEVPQNLSASRPQDRQFILSSKKLLLSDSGFYLCAWIKSSGAFFGQGTRLTVV.

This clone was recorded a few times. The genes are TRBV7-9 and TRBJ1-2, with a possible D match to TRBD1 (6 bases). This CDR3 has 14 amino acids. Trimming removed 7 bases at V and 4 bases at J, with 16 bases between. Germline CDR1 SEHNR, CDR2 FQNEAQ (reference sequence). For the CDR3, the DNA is TGTGCCAGCACCCCTGCGGACAGTCCCTATGGCTACACCTTC. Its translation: CASTPADSPYGYTF.

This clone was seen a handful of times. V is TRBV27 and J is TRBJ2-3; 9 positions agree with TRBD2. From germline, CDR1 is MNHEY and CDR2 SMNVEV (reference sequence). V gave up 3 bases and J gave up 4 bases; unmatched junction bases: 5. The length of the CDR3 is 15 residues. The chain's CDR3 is CASSFTIAGADTQYF. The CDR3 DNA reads TGTGCCAGCAGTTTTACCATAGCGGGGGCAGATACGCAGTATTTT.

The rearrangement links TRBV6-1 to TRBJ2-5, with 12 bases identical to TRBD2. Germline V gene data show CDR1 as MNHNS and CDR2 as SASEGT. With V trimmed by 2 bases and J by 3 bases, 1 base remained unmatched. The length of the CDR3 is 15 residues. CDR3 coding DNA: TGTGCCAGCAGTGAACTAGCGGGAGGGGAAGAGACCCAGTACTTC. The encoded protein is CASSELAGGEETQYF.

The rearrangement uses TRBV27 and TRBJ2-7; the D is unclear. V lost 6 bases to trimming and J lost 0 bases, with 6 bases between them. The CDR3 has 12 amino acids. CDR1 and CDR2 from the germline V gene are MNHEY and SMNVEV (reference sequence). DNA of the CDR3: TGTGCCAGCAGCCGCAGCTCCTACGAGCAGTACTTC. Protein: CASSRSSYEQYF.

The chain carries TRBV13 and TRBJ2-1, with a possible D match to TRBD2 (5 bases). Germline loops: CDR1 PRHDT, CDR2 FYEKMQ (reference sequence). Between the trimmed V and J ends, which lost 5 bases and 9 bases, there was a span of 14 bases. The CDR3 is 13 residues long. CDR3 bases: TGTGCCAGCAGCCCCCTAGGGAGCGGTGAGCAGTTCTTC. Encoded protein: CASSPLGSGEQFF.

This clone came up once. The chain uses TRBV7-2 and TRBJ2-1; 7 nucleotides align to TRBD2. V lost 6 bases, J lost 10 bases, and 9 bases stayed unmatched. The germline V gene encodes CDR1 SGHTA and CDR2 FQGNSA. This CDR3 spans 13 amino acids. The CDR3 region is CASRHASGHEQFF. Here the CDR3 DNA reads TGTGCCAGCAGACATGCTAGCGGACACGAGCAGTTCTTC.

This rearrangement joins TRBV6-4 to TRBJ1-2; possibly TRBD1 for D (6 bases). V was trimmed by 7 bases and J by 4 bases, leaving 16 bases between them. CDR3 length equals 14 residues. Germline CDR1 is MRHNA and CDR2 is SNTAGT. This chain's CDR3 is CASKPSQGTYGYTF. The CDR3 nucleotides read TGTGCCAGCAAACCCTCACAGGGAACCTATGGCTACACCTTC.

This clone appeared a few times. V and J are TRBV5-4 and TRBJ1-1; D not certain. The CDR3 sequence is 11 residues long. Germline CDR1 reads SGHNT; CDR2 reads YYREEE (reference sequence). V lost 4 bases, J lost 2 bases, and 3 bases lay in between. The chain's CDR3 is CASSLNTEAFF. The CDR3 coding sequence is TGTGCCAGCAGCCTTAACACTGAAGCTTTCTTT.

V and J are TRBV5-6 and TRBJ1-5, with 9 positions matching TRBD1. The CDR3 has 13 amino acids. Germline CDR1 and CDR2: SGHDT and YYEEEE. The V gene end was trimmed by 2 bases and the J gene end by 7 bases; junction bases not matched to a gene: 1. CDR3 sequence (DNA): TGTGCCAGCAGCTTTGGGACAGGGCAGCCCCAGCATTTT. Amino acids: CASSFGTGQPQHF.

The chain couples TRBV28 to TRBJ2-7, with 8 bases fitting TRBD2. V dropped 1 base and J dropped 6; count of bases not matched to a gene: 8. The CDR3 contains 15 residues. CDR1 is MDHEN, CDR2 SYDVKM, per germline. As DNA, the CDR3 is TGTGCCAGCAGTTTATCGGAGCGGGAGACTTGCGAGCAGTACTTC. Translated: CASSLSERETCEQYF.